These 16 T cell receptor beta chains came from one sample sequenced in a study of blood T cell repertoires in COVID-19 (dated by TCRdb to 2020 to 2021). Libraries were prepared through the immunoSEQ multiplex PCR assay. Sourced from immuneACCESS, this table was stored by TCRdb with only in-frame sequences that have V and J called. A share of the clones is absent; for the studies checked, an unresolved V gene accounts for under half, and the remainder has no known explanation. This sample gives 90,000 to 100,000 clones in total; about 80% of them show up just once. Approximately 25% of the sample goes to the ten largest clones. Material for sequencing was peripheral blood. The receptors were gathered from a man between 70 and 80 years old with acute or convalescent COVID-19.

This chain uses TRBV7-9 with TRBJ1-5; D not resolved. The CDR3 totals 13 residues. Germline V lookup: CDR1 SEHNR, CDR2 FQNEAQ (reference sequence). V was trimmed by 3 bases and J by 7 bases, leaving 10 bases between them. CDR3 DNA sequence: TGTGCCAGCAGCTTCCAGACCGGGCAGCCCCAGCATTTT. Translation gives CASSFQTGQPQHF.

The rearrangement uses TRBV27 and TRBJ1-4; D is perhaps TRBD1 (5 bases). Germline V gives CDR1 MNHEY, CDR2 SMNVEV (reference sequence). The CDR3 contains 15 residues. V was shortened by 5 bases and J by 3 bases, with 13 bases between the two germline ends. This chain's CDR3 is CASSPGLLSNEKLFF. The CDR3 nucleotides read TGTGCCAGCAGTCCGGGACTTCTTTCTAATGAAAAACTGTTTTTT.

This clone was seen more than once but under ten times. This rearrangement joins TRBV18 to TRBJ1-6; TRBD1 agrees at 9 bases. Germline loops: CDR1 KGHSH, CDR2 LQKENI. V shed 4 bases, J shed 5 bases, and the junction held 15 bases outside the gene matches. The CDR3 has 19 amino acids. The CDR3 nucleotides read TGTGCCAGCTCACTAAACCTCAGAGGACAGGGGATGAATAATTCACCCCTCCACTTT. As protein: CASSLNLRGQGMNNSPLHF.

This clone has just a few counts. This sequence joins TRBV5-1 and TRBJ2-1; the match to TRBD2 covers 10 bases. V was clipped by 0 bases and J by 4 bases; unmatched bases: 7. The CDR3 runs 17 residues. CDR1 and CDR2 from the germline V gene are SGHRS and YFSETQ. The CDR3 nucleotides are TGCGCCAGCAGCTTGGACGCTAGCGGGAGCCCTTACAATGAGCAGTTCTTC. Its translation is CASSLDASGSPYNEQFF. Full variable domain (outside the CDR3, taken from reference TRBV5-1 and TRBJ2-1): KAGVTQTPRYLIKTRGQQVTLSCSPISGHRSVSWYQQTPGQGLQFLFEYFSETQRNKGNFPGRFSGRQFSNSRSEMNVSTLELGDSALYLCASSLDASGSPYNEQFFGPGTRLTVL.

The V call is TRBV4-1, the J call TRBJ2-1; D is possibly TRBD1 (6 bases). Germline V gene lookup returns CDR1 MGHRA and CDR2 YSYEKL. V was shortened by 3 bases and J by 5 bases, with 11 bases between the two germline ends. This CDR3 region has 14 residues. In DNA form, the CDR3 reads TGCGCCAGCAGCCACACCCGGACAGACAATGAGCAGTTCTTC. This sequence encodes CASSHTRTDNEQFF.

This clone was detected once. This chain joins TRBV4-3 and TRBJ2-7; TRBD2 is a possible D gene (5 bases). V gave up 1 base and J gave up 7 bases, with 14 bases separating them. The length of the CDR3 is 14 residues. CDR1 LGHNA and CDR2 YSLEER come from the germline V gene. The CDR3 DNA reads TGCGCCAGCAGCCAAGTGGCGGGTAGAGGTGAGCAGTACTTC. As protein: CASSQVAGRGEQYF.

The V call is TRBV7-8, the J call TRBJ1-4; D is undetermined. Germline CDR1 SGHVS, CDR2 FQNEAQ. The V and J ends lost 5 bases and 7 bases respectively, with 5 bases between them. The CDR3 consists of 11 residues. CDR3 loop: CASSQSEKLFF. The CDR3 DNA reads as TGTGCCAGCAGCCAGAGTGAAAAACTGTTTTTT.

J is TRBJ2-3 and V is TRBV6-5; 8 nucleotides align to TRBD1. CDR3 length: 14 amino acids. Germline CDR1 MNHEY, CDR2 SVGAGI. V lost 8 bases to trimming and J lost 6 bases; unmatched junction nucleotides: 10. The CDR3 DNA follows: TGTGCCAGCTCCGGGACAGGCCCAAGGGATACGCAGTATTTT. This gives the protein CASSGTGPRDTQYF.

The rearrangement links TRBV27 to TRBJ1-5; TRBD1 agrees at 8 bases. This CDR3 has 15 residues. Germline CDR1 and CDR2: MNHEY and SMNVEV (reference sequence). Losses at the gene ends were 3 bases for V and 5 bases for J; bases not matched to a gene: 6. Here the CDR3 DNA reads TGTGCCAGCAGTTTCGGGACAGGTGGGGATCAGCCCCAGCATTTT. Its translation: CASSFGTGGDQPQHF.

The rearrangement links TRBV6-6 to TRBJ2-1; 7 positions agree with TRBD2. The germline gives CDR1 MNHNY, CDR2 SVGAGI (reference sequence). The CDR3 contains 12 residues. Trimming took 5 bases from V and 8 from J; bases not matched to a gene: 3. The CDR3 nucleotides are TGTGCCAGCAGTCCGGGAGGCCATGAGCAGTTCTTC. Protein sequence: CASSPGGHEQFF.

This chain uses TRBV6-1 with TRBJ2-7, with D tentatively TRBD2 (6 bases). Germline V gene data show CDR1 as MNHNS and CDR2 as SASEGT. V lost 4 bases, J lost 0 bases, and 19 bases lay in between. The CDR3 spans 17 residues. In DNA form, the CDR3 reads TGTGCCAGCAGTGGGAGTTTGTCTAGCGCGAACTCCTACGAGCAGTACTTC. Protein: CASSGSLSSANSYEQYF.

The chain has TRBV18 and TRBJ1-1, with D uncertain. Germline CDR1 and CDR2: KGHSH and LQKENI. The V gene lost 4 bases and the J gene lost 6 bases, with 12 bases spanning the gap. The CDR3 runs to 13 residues. This chain's CDR3 is CASSRTVGAEAFF. The CDR3 coding sequence is TGTGCCAGCTCACGAACGGTAGGAGCTGAAGCTTTCTTT.

In this sample, this clone turned up a few times. This chain links TRBV9 with TRBJ2-3, with TRBD2 matching over 10 bases. The germline V gene has CDR1 SGDLS and CDR2 YYNGEE. V lost 4 bases to trimming and J lost 3 bases; unmatched junction nucleotides: 5. The CDR3 spans 15 residues. CDR3 sequence (DNA): TGTGCCAGCAGCCCCGAGGGACTAGCGACAGATACGCAGTATTTT. Translated, it gives CASSPEGLATDTQYF.

The sample holds a few counts of this clone. The chain carries TRBV11-2 and TRBJ1-4; the D gene is possibly TRBD1 (5 bases). Trimming removed 5 bases from V and 5 bases from J, with 12 bases in between. The germline CDR1 and CDR2 sequences are SGHAT and FQNNGV. The CDR3 runs 14 residues. CDR3 sequence (DNA): TGTGCCAGCAGCCCGGGGCGGGAGAATGAAAAACTGTTTTTT. Translating gives CASSPGRENEKLFF.

CDR3 residues: CASSLAAGWADTQYF. The CDR3 DNA reads as TGTGCCAGCAGCTTAGCGGCGGGATGGGCAGATACGCAGTATTTT. The J gene is TRBJ2-3, the V gene TRBV7-9; D perhaps matches TRBD2 (6 bases). V was shortened by 0 bases and J by 4 bases, with 11 bases between the two germline ends. Germline assignment: CDR1 SEHNR and CDR2 FQNEAQ (reference sequence). The CDR3 sequence is 15 residues long.

This clone has more than one count but fewer than ten. The V call is TRBV18, the J call TRBJ2-7; perhaps TRBD1 as D (5 bases). CDR1 is KGHSH and CDR2 is LQKENI in the germline V gene. Trimming removed 3 bases from V and 3 bases from J, with 15 bases in between. This CDR3 is built from 15 residues. CDR3 sequence: CASSPGRAVGYEQYF. The CDR3 nucleotides read TGTGCCAGCTCACCGGGCAGGGCAGTTGGCTACGAGCAGTACTTC.